This T cell receptor beta chain emerged from a study of blood T cell repertoires in COVID-19. Method: immunoSEQ multiplex PCR; TCRdb's copy keeps in-frame clones and lacks some. The repertoire holds around 250,000 clones, around 84% seen once, with approximately 1.5% in the top ten. Trimming took off 7 bases at V and 7 bases at J, with 14 bases between the two ends. The CDR3 is 12 residues long. Germline V gene lookup returns CDR1 MNHEY and CDR2 SMNVEV (reference sequence). This clonotype was obtained from a woman in her thirties or forties who had recovered from COVID-19. The sample comprised peripheral blood. The V gene is TRBV27, the J gene TRBJ2-7; possible D gene TRBD2, 5 bases. This CDR3 is CASTQDGREQYF. Here the CDR3 DNA reads TGTGCCAGCACCCAAGATGGGAGAGAGCAGTACTTC.